This entry lists 4 T cell receptor beta chains sequenced from one sample in a study of blood T cell repertoires in COVID-19. Clones were sequenced by immunoSEQ multiplex PCR, and TCRdb holds only the in-frame ones, with some missing. The data show some 270,000 clones, around 89% seen once. The sample comprised peripheral blood. The source is a woman aged 55-69 years with COVID-19, enrolled during active disease.

V is TRBV7-2 and J is TRBJ1-1; D not resolved. This CDR3 region has 16 residues. The germline V gene encodes CDR1 SGHTA and CDR2 FQGNSA. Trimming stripped 1 base from V and 5 bases from J, with 17 bases between. The CDR3 loop reads CASSLGLRVLGTEAFF. CDR3 bases: TGTGCCAGCAGCTTAGGCCTGCGGGTTTTGGGGACTGAAGCTTTCTTT. Combining the CDR3 with reference TRBV7-2 and TRBJ1-1 gives the whole variable domain GAGVSQSPSNKVTEKGKDVELRCDPISGHTALYWYRQSLGQGLEFLIYFQGNSAPDKSGLPSDRFSAERTGGSVSTLTIQRTQQEDSAVYLCASSLGLRVLGTEAFFGQGTRLTVV.

In DNA form, the CDR3 reads TGTGCCAACAACCGGGACAAGAATAATTCACCCCTCCACTTT. This sequence encodes CANNRDKNNSPLHF. This sequence joins TRBV5-8 and TRBJ1-6; D possibly corresponds to TRBD1 (6 bases). Germline V lookup: CDR1 SGHTS, CDR2 YDEGEE. The CDR3 is 14 amino acids. Trimming left V 9 bases short and J 5 bases short, with 15 bases between.

A remark on this clone: The same CDR3 arises from other DNA sequences in this sample as well. The chain links TRBV7-2 to TRBJ1-5; the D is unclear. Per the germline V gene, CDR1 is SGHTA and CDR2 is FQGNSA. The CDR3 sequence is 14 residues long. V was cut by 5 bases and J by 4 bases, with 12 bases left in between. The CDR3 region has the DNA TGTGCCAGCAGCCTAACCTTCGGGAATCAGCCCCAGCATTTT. Its translation: CASSLTFGNQPQHF.

V gene TRBV9 combines with J gene TRBJ1-1; 7 bases agree with TRBD1. V lost 0 bases and J lost 0; bases outside the gene matches: 2. The V gene's germline CDR1 is SGDLS and CDR2 YYNGEE. This CDR3 contains 15 residues. The CDR3 region has the DNA TGTGCCAGCAGCGTAGGGGGACAGCTGAACACTGAAGCTTTCTTT. It specifies CASSVGGQLNTEAFF.